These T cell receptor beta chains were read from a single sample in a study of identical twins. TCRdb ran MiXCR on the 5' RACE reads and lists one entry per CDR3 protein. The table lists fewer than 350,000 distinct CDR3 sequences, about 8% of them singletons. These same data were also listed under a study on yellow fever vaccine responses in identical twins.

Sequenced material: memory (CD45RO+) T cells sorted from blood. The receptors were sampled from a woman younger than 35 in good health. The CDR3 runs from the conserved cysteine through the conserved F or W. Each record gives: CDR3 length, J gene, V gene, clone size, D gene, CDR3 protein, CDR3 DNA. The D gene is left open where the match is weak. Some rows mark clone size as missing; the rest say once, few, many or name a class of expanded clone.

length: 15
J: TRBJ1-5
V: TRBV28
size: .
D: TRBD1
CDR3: CASRTGQASNQPQHF
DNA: TGTGCCAGCAGAACCGGACAGGCCAGCAATCAGCCCCAGCATTTT

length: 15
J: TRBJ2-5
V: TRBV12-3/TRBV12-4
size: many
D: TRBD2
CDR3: CASSFRAGGRETQYF
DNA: TGTGCCAGCAGTTTTCGAGCGGGAGGTCGGGAGACCCAGTACTTC

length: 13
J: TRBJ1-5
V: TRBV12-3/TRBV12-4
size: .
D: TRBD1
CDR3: CASRGQQNQPQHF
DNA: TGTGCCAGCAGGGGACAGCAAAATCAGCCCCAGCATTTT

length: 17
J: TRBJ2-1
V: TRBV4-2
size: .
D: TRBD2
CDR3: CASSQDWGGSSYNEQFF
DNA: TGTGCCAGCAGCCAAGATTGGGGCGGGAGCTCCTACAATGAGCAGTTCTTC

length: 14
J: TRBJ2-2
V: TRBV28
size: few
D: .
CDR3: CASHPGASPGELFF
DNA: TGTGCCAGCCACCCCGGGGCCTCCCCCGGGGAGCTGTTTTTT

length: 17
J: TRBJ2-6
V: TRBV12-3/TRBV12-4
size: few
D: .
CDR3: CASSPWTVPSGANVLTF
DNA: TGTGCCAGCAGTCCCTGGACAGTGCCGTCTGGGGCCAACGTCCTGACTTTC

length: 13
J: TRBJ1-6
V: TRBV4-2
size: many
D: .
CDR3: CASSQAWDSPLHF
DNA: TGTGCCAGCAGCCAAGCTTGGGATTCACCCCTCCACTTT

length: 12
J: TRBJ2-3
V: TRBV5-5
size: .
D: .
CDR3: CASTLVGDTQYF
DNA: TGTGCCAGCACACTGGTCGGAGATACGCAGTATTTT

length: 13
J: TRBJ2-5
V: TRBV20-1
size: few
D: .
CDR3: CSARTGTQETQYF
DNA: TGCAGTGCCAGAACCGGTACCCAAGAGACCCAGTACTTC

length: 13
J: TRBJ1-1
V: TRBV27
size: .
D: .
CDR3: CASSIPGYTEAFF
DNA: TGTGCCAGCAGTATCCCCGGTTACACCGAAGCTTTCTTT

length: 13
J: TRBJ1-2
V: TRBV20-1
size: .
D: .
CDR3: CSALARGAWGYTF
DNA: TGCAGTGCTCTCGCCCGGGGGGCTTGGGGCTACACCTTC

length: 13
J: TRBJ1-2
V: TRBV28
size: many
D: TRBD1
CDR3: CASRLGTDYGYTF
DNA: TGTGCCAGCAGACTCGGGACAGACTATGGCTACACCTTC

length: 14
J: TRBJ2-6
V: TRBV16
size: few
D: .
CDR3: CASSQESGANVLTF
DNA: TGTGCCAGCAGCCAGGAGTCTGGGGCCAACGTCCTGACTTTC

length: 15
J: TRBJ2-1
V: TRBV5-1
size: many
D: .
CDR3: CASSFGQGSYNEQFF
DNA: TGCGCCAGCAGCTTTGGGCAGGGGTCCTACAATGAGCAGTTCTTC

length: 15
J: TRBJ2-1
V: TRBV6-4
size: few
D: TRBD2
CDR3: CASSDGASGYNEQFF
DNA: TGTGCCAGCAGTGATGGGGCTAGCGGTTACAATGAGCAGTTCTTC

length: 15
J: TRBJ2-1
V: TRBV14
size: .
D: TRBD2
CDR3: CASSGGGGRAEEQFF
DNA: TGTGCCAGCAGCGGGGGAGGCGGGAGGGCCGAGGAGCAGTTCTTC

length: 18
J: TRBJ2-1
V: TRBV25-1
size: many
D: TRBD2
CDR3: CASSDGSGRESSYNEQFF
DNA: TGTGCCAGCAGTGACGGTAGCGGGAGGGAGAGCTCCTACAATGAGCAGTTCTTC

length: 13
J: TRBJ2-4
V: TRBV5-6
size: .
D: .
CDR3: CASSQQGSNIQYF
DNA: TGTGCCAGCAGCCAACAGGGTTCAAACATTCAGTACTTC

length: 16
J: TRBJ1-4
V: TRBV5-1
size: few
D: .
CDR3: CASSLGSSSRGEKLFF
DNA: TGCGCCAGCAGCTTGGGTTCTTCTTCCCGGGGGGAAAAACTGTTTTTT

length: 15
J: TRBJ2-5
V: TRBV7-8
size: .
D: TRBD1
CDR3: CASSLGTGFRETQYF
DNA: TGTGCCAGCAGCTTGGGGACAGGGTTTCGGGAGACCCAGTACTTC

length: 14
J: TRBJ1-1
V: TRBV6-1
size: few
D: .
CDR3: CASSEPGRVKKAFF
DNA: TGTGCCAGCAGTGAACCCGGACGGGTTAAAAAAGCTTTCTTT

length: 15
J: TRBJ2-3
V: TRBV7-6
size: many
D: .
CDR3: CASSLGSGYTDTQYF
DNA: TGTGCCAGCAGCTTAGGTAGCGGATACACAGATACGCAGTATTTT

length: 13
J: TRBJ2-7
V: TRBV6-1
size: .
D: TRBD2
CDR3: CASGTSGTYEQYF
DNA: TGTGCCAGCGGGACTAGCGGAACTTACGAGCAGTACTTC

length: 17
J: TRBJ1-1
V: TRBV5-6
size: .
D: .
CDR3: CASSIKSHRMGAVEAFF
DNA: TGTGCCAGCAGCATCAAATCCCATCGAATGGGGGCAGTTGAAGCTTTCTTT

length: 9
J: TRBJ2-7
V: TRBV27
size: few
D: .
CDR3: CASGYEQYF
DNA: TGTGCCAGCGGGTACGAGCAGTACTTC

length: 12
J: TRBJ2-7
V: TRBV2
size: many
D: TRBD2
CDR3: CASSAGGYEQYF
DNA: TGTGCCAGCAGTGCGGGGGGATACGAGCAGTACTTC

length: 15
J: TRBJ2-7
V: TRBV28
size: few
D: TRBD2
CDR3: CASSFDRTRIQQQYF
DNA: TGTGCCAGCAGTTTCGATCGGACTAGAATTCAACAGCAGTACTTC

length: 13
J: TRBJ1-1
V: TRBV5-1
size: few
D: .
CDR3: CASSLGGRTQAFF
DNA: TGCGCCAGCAGCTTGGGGGGACGGACCCAAGCTTTCTTT

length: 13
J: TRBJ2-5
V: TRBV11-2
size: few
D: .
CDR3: CASSSTRGETQYF
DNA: TGTGCCAGCAGCTCAACACGGGGGGAGACCCAGTACTTC

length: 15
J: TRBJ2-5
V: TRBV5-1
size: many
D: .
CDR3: CASSPEVTGMETQYF
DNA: TGCGCCAGCAGCCCGGAGGTTACAGGGATGGAGACCCAGTACTTC

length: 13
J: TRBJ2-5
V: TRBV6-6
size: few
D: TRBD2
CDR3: CASSQTSDETQYF
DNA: TGTGCCAGCAGTCAGACTAGCGATGAAACCCAGTACTTC

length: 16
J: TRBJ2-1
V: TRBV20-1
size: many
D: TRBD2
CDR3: CSARGLAGDTYNEQFF
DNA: TGCAGTGCTAGAGGACTAGCGGGAGACACTTACAATGAGCAGTTCTTC

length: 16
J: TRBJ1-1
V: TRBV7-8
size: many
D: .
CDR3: CASSLRADPRNTEAFF
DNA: TGTGCCAGCAGCCTAAGGGCGGACCCCAGGAACACTGAAGCTTTCTTT

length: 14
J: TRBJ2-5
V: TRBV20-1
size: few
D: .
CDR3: CSARGNEGVGTQYF
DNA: TGCAGTGCTAGAGGGAACGAGGGGGTAGGGACCCAGTACTTC

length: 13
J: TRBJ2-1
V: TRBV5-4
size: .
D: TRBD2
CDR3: CASSIPLAGEQFF
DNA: TGTGCCAGCAGCATCCCCCTAGCGGGGGAGCAGTTCTTC

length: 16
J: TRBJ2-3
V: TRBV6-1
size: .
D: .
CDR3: CASRKGPTGFADTQYF
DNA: TGTGCCAGCAGAAAAGGACCTACAGGGTTCGCAGATACGCAGTATTTT

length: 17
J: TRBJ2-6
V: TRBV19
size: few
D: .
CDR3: CASSIGGPLSGANVLTF
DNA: TGTGCCAGTAGTATTGGGGGCCCTCTCTCTGGGGCCAACGTCCTGACTTTC

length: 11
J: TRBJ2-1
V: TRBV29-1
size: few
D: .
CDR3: CSARGTSEQFF
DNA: TGCAGCGCCCGAGGGACATCTGAGCAGTTCTTC

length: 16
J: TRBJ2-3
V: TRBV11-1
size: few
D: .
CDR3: CASSSAGSSFADTQYF
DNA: TGTGCCAGCAGCTCCGCGGGATCGAGTTTCGCAGATACGCAGTATTTT

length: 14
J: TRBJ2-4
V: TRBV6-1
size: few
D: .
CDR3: CASRPDTSKNIQYF
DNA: TGTGCCAGCAGACCCGACACCTCCAAAAACATTCAGTACTTC

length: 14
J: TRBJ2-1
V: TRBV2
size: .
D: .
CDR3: CASITTGVRHEQFF
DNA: TGTGCCAGCATAACGACAGGTGTAAGGCATGAGCAGTTCTTC

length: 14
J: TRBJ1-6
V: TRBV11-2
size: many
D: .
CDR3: CASSLPGKYSPLHF
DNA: TGTGCCAGCAGCTTACCAGGGAAATATTCACCCCTCCACTTT

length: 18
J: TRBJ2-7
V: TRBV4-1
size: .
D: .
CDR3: CASSRGGIVAVGFYEQYF
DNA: TGCGCCAGCAGCCGAGGGGGAATCGTAGCGGTTGGCTTCTACGAGCAGTACTTC

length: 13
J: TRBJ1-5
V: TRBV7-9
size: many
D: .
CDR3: CASSLLDGQPQHF
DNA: TGTGCCAGCAGCTTACTTGATGGCCAGCCCCAGCATTTT

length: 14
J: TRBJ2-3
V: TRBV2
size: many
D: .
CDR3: CAIVDGTLGQTQYF
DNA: TGTGCCATCGTCGACGGGACCCTGGGGCAAACGCAGTATTTT

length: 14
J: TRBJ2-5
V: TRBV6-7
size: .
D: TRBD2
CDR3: CASSYLDPTSPEYF
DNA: TGTGCCAGCAGTTACTTAGACCCGACTAGCCCGGAGTACTTC

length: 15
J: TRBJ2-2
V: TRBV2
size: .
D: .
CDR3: CASSRDQTGPGELFF
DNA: TGTGCCAGCAGTCGAGACCAGACAGGTCCCGGGGAGCTGTTTTTT

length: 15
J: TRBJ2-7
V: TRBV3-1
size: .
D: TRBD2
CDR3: CASSRQAGGPYEQYF
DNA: TGTGCCAGCAGCCGGCAAGCGGGAGGGCCTTACGAGCAGTACTTC

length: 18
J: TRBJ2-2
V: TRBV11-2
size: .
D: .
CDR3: CASSLGVGGRRNTGELFF
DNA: TGTGCCAGCAGCTTAGGGGTCGGTGGCCGCCGGAACACCGGGGAGCTGTTTTTT

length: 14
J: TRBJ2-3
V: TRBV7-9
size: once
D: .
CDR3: CASSLVSPLDTQYF
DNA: TGTGCCAGCAGCTTAGTGTCCCCATTGGATACGCAGTATTTT

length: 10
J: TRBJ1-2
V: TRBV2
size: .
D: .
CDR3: CASSGTFYTF
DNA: TGTGCCAGCAGCGGGACCTTCTACACCTTC

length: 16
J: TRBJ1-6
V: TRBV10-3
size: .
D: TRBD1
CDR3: CAISESGTEYNSPLHF
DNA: TGTGCCATCAGTGAGTCCGGGACAGAATATAATTCACCCCTCCACTTT